What follows are 32 T cell receptor beta chains derived from one specimen sequenced in a study of early T cells in non-severe SARS-CoV-2 infection. TCRdb re-analysed the 5' RACE reads in MiXCR, keeping a single row per CDR3 protein. The sample includes about 55,000 distinct CDR3 sequences, 9.5% to 15% seen only once; the top ten take about 4%. Sequenced input: whole blood. Receptor source: an adult who was a healthcare worker with PCR-confirmed SARS-CoV-2 infection or an uninfected control (not recorded which).

This clonotype was counted only a few times. V is TRBV28 and J is TRBJ2-3; D uncertain. CDR1 and CDR2 from the germline V gene are MDHEN and SYDVKM. The CDR3 totals 13 residues. V dropped 6 bases and J dropped 8 bases, with 15 bases sitting between them. CDR3 coding DNA: TGTGCCAGCAGCTTAGACCGAGGCGGTACGCAGTATTTT. Residues: CASSLDRGGTQYF.

This clonotype was recorded at least ten times. The V call is TRBV27, the J call TRBJ2-7, with 7 bases that match TRBD2. Trimming took 6 bases from V and 3 from J; bases not matched to a gene: 5. Germline CDR1 and CDR2: MNHEY and SMNVEV (reference sequence). This CDR3 has 13 amino acids. Here the CDR3 reads CASRRSGIYEQYF. The CDR3 nucleotides are TGTGCCAGCAGAAGAAGCGGGATCTACGAGCAGTACTTC.

This clonotype was observed many times. The chain carries TRBV27 and TRBJ2-7; 10 bases map to TRBD2. Losses at the gene ends were 5 bases for V and 0 bases for J; bases not matched to a gene: 4. The CDR3 sequence is 15 residues long. CDR1 and CDR2 (germline): MNHEY, SMNVEV (reference sequence). The CDR3 spells CASSRGLADSYEQYF. The CDR3 DNA follows: TGTGCCAGCAGTCGAGGACTAGCGGACTCCTACGAGCAGTACTTC.

This clonotype was observed at least ten times. V is TRBV20-1 and J is TRBJ2-7; D is possibly TRBD2 (6 bases). Trimming took 6 bases from V and 7 from J, leaving 22 bases between them. Germline lookup yields CDR1 DFQATT and CDR2 SNEGSKA (reference sequence). This CDR3 has 14 amino acids. The CDR3 is CSAKRGGNLREQYF. CDR3 bases: TGCAGTGCAAAGAGGGGAGGTAACCTTCGGGAGCAGTACTTC.

This clonotype showed up many times. The chain combines TRBV29-1 with TRBJ2-2; 7 positions agree with TRBD1. Germline CDR1 reads SQVTM; CDR2 reads ANQGSEA. This CDR3 comprises 13 residues. V gave up 7 bases and J gave up 4 bases; unmatched junction bases: 6. The CDR3 nucleotides are TGCAGCGCATGGACAGGAGGCACCGGGGAGCTGTTTTTT. It specifies CSAWTGGTGELFF.

CDR3 DNA sequence: TGTGCCAGCAGCTTAGTAGCTAAGGAGCAGTTCTTC. It specifies CASSLVAKEQFF. The chain joins TRBV7-2 to TRBJ2-1; no definite D call. Germline CDR1 SGHTA, CDR2 FQGNSA. Trimming removed 1 base at V and 10 bases at J, with 8 bases between. The CDR3 sequence is 12 residues long.

This clonotype was counted at least ten times. The genes are TRBV7-9 and TRBJ2-3, with a possible D match to TRBD2 (6 bases). This CDR3 region has 14 residues. CDR1 is SEHNR and CDR2 is FQNEAQ in the germline V gene (reference sequence). V was pared by 7 bases and J by 0 bases, with 11 bases between. The CDR3 DNA is TGTGCCAGCACCAGGGACTCTAGCACAGATACGCAGTATTTT. It encodes CASTRDSSTDTQYF. The full variable domain, with the rest looked up from reference TRBV7-9 and TRBJ2-3, is DTGVSQNPRHKITKRGQNVTFRCDPISEHNRLYWYRQTLGQGPEFLTYFQNEAQLEKSRLLSDRFSAERPKGSFSTLEIQRTEQGDSAMYLCASTRDSSTDTQYFGPGTRLTVL.

This clonotype was detected only a few times. This chain joins TRBV28 and TRBJ2-3; D gene uncertain. V dropped 3 bases and J dropped 4 bases, with 8 bases sitting between them. CDR1 is MDHEN and CDR2 is SYDVKM in the germline V gene. The CDR3 runs 13 residues. CDR3 sequence: CASSLRVPDTQYF. In nucleotides, the CDR3 is TGTGCCAGCAGTTTGCGCGTCCCAGATACGCAGTATTTT.

This clonotype was seen more than once but under ten times. This chain joins TRBV30 and TRBJ2-5; 7 bases match TRBD2. The CDR3 spans 12 residues. The germline gives CDR1 GTSNPN, CDR2 SVGIG (reference sequence). Trimming cost V 7 bases and J 4 bases; bases outside gene matches: 6. Here the CDR3 DNA reads TGTGCCTCCCGGGACTATCGAGAGACCCAGTACTTC. The encoded protein is CASRDYRETQYF.

V gene TRBV29-1 combines with J gene TRBJ1-2, with no clear D. The CDR3 runs 10 residues. The V end was cut by 0 bases, the J end by 5 bases, with 1 base between. Germline CDR1 is SQVTM and CDR2 is ANQGSEA. Written as DNA, the CDR3 is TGCAGCGTTGAAGAGTATGGCTACACCTTC. Its protein is CSVEEYGYTF.

In this sample, this clonotype turned up a few times. This chain connects TRBV7-2 to TRBJ2-1; 15 positions match TRBD2. The length of the CDR3 is 16 residues. The germline CDR1 and CDR2 sequences are SGHTA and FQGNSA. J gave up 5 bases and V 5 bases, and 4 bases lay outside the gene matches. The DNA of the CDR3 is TGTGCCAGCAGCCGGGGACTAGCGGGAGGAGACAATGAGCAGTTCTTC. Translated, it gives CASSRGLAGGDNEQFF.

This clonotype showed up many times. This rearrangement joins TRBV11-2 to TRBJ2-3; TRBD2 is a possible D gene (5 bases). The CDR3 is 13 amino acids. Germline V CDR1 and CDR2: SGHAT, FQNNGV. The germline V and J ends were trimmed by 2 bases and 12 bases, with 15 bases remaining between them. The CDR3 nucleotides read TGTGCCAGCAGCTTATCTAGCTTGGATTCCCAGTATTTT. It specifies CASSLSSLDSQYF.

At least ten counts were recorded for this clonotype. This chain connects TRBV5-6 to TRBJ1-2; no clear D. Germline assignment: CDR1 SGHDT and CDR2 YYEEEE. The CDR3 runs to 13 residues. The germline V and J ends were trimmed by 0 bases and 2 bases, with 5 bases remaining between them. CDR3 DNA sequence: TGTGCCAGCAGCTTGGGGCGGAACTATGGCTACACCTTC. It specifies CASSLGRNYGYTF.

This clonotype was counted at least ten times. The chain couples TRBV7-9 to TRBJ2-4, with TRBD2 matching 11 bases. The CDR3 is 16 residues long. The germline gives CDR1 SEHNR, CDR2 FQNEAQ (reference sequence). The CDR3 loop is CGPGTSGMLAKNIQYF. The CDR3 nucleotides read TGTGGGCCCGGGACTAGCGGAATGCTAGCCAAAAACATTCAGTACTTC.

This clonotype occurred many times. The chain is built from TRBV29-1 and TRBJ2-7, with TRBD1 identical over 8 bases. V shed 7 bases, J shed 5 bases, and the junction held 7 bases outside the gene matches. The CDR3 loop spans 12 amino acids. Germline CDR1 and CDR2: SQVTM and ANQGSEA. The CDR3 DNA reads as TGCAGCGCGGGGGACAGGCAAAACGAGCAGTACTTC. Protein product: CSAGDRQNEQYF.

Many counts were recorded for this clonotype. This chain uses TRBV27 with TRBJ2-7; 9 bases are shared with TRBD1. The trim removed 3 bases at V and 2 bases at J, leaving 2 bases unmatched. CDR3 size: 14 residues. The V gene's germline CDR1 is MNHEY and CDR2 SMNVEV (reference sequence). The chain's CDR3 is CASSLTGGTYEQYF. CDR3 bases: TGTGCCAGCAGTTTGACAGGGGGTACCTACGAGCAGTACTTC.

V and J are TRBV10-3 and TRBJ2-7, with D uncertain. V was trimmed by 4 bases and J by 3 bases, leaving 7 bases between them. Germline V gene sequence: CDR1 ENHRY, CDR2 SYGVKD. The length of the CDR3 is 12 residues. Here the CDR3 reads CAISAWGYEQYF. In DNA form, the CDR3 reads TGTGCCATCAGTGCCTGGGGCTACGAGCAGTACTTC.

There are many counts of this clonotype. The chain combines TRBV12-3 or TRBV12-4 with TRBJ2-3, with a tentative D call TRBD2 (6 bases). CDR3 length equals 15 residues. The V and J ends lost 8 bases and 1 base respectively, with 16 bases between them. The CDR3 DNA sequence: TGTGCCAGCTCCAAAGTTTGGGGGGGCACAGATACGCAGTATTTT. As protein: CASSKVWGGTDTQYF.

This clonotype occurred many times. This rearrangement joins TRBV20-1 to TRBJ1-5; possibly TRBD1 for D (5 bases). Germline assignment: CDR1 DFQATT and CDR2 SNEGSKA (reference sequence). The CDR3 loop spans 13 amino acids. V was pared by 6 bases and J by 7 bases, with 16 bases between. For the CDR3, the DNA is TGCAGTGCAGAGAGAGGGGTTAGGCAGCCCCAGCATTTT. Protein product: CSAERGVRQPQHF.

The rearrangement uses TRBV28 and TRBJ2-2, with D perhaps assigned TRBD1 or TRBD2 (5 bases each). V was pared by 2 bases and J by 6 bases, with 13 bases between. CDR1 is MDHEN, CDR2 SYDVKM, per germline. This CDR3 is built from 15 residues. The CDR3 bases are TGTGCCAGCAGTTTAGGGGGATCTCTCGCCGGGGAGCTGTTTTTT. Protein product: CASSLGGSLAGELFF.

This clonotype was seen repeatedly, ten times or more. V usage is TRBV11-2 and J usage is TRBJ2-1, with 7 nucleotides matching TRBD2. The CDR3 covers 16 residues. The J segment lost 0 bases and the V segment lost 7 bases, leaving 9 bases of the junction unmatched. CDR1 and CDR2 from the germline V gene are SGHAT and FQNNGV. CDR3 in amino acids: CASTSQLADSYNEQFF. CDR3 coding DNA: TGTGCCAGCACCTCCCAGCTAGCGGACTCCTACAATGAGCAGTTCTTC. The full variable domain, in which reference TRBV11-2 and TRBJ2-1 provide the parts outside the CDR3, is EAGVAQSPRYKIIEKRQSVAFWCNPISGHATLYWYQQILGQGPKLLIQFQNNGVVDDSQLPKDRFSAERLKGVDSTLKIQPAKLEDSAVYLCASTSQLADSYNEQFFGPGTRLTVL.

This chain uses TRBV6-1 with TRBJ2-3; 7 bases align to TRBD2. Germline V lookup: CDR1 MNHNS, CDR2 SASEGT. The V gene end was trimmed by 6 bases and the J gene end by 3 bases; junction bases not matched to a gene: 18. The CDR3 extends over 18 amino acids. CDR3 coding DNA: TGTGCCAGCAGGGGAGGGACGAAGAAAGTCATTTTTACAGATACGCAGTATTTT. Its protein is CASRGGTKKVIFTDTQYF.

The table lists this clonotype with a count of one. This sequence joins TRBV6-6 and TRBJ1-1; 11 positions agree with TRBD1. This CDR3 spans 15 amino acids. The germline CDR1 and CDR2 sequences are MNHNY and SVGAGI (reference sequence). The V gene end was trimmed by 4 bases and the J gene end by 1 base; junction bases not matched to a gene: 2. Written as DNA, the CDR3 is TGTGCCAGCAGTTCGGACAGGGGGCAGAACACTGAAGCTTTCTTT. This translates into CASSSDRGQNTEAFF.

The chain carries TRBV7-6 and TRBJ1-3; possibly TRBD1 for D (6 bases). Trimming left V 5 bases short and J 1 base short, with 21 bases between. The CDR3 spans 18 residues. The germline CDR1 and CDR2 sequences are SGHVS and FNYEAQ. This CDR3 reads CASSIRGRGVSSGNTIYF. The CDR3 DNA is TGTGCCAGCAGCATCCGGGGCAGGGGTGTAAGTTCTGGAAACACCATATATTTT.

This clonotype has a handful of counts. The chain recombines TRBV9 with TRBJ2-3; 10 bases are a match to TRBD2. V was pared by 4 bases and J by 3 bases, with 8 bases of the junction left unmatched. CDR3 length equals 16 residues. Germline V gene lookup returns CDR1 SGDLS and CDR2 YYNGEE. The CDR3 region has the DNA TGTGCCAGCAGCCCTCTAGCGGGAGCGACGACAGATACGCAGTATTTT. Protein sequence: CASSPLAGATTDTQYF. The full variable domain, completed using reference TRBV9 and TRBJ2-3, is DSGVTQTPKHLITATGQRVTLRCSPRSGDLSVYWYQQSLDQGLQFLIQYYNGEERAKGNILERFSAQQFPDLHSELNLSSLELGDSALYFCASSPLAGATTDTQYFGPGTRLTVL.

This clonotype was recorded a few times. The rearrangement joins TRBV12-5 to TRBJ2-7; D is perhaps TRBD2 (5 bases). Trimming removed 3 bases at V and 5 bases at J, with 26 bases between. CDR1 and CDR2 (germline): LGHNT, FRNRAP. This CDR3 spans 18 amino acids. The CDR3 DNA reads as TGTGCTAGTGGTTTCCCCAGCTCGGGCAGCGGAAAAGGCCACGAGCAGTACTTC. This codes for CASGFPSSGSGKGHEQYF. The full variable domain, its missing parts supplied by reference TRBV12-5 and TRBJ2-7, is DARVTQTPRHKVTEMGQEVTMRCQPILGHNTVFWYRQTMMQGLELLAYFRNRAPLDDSGMPKDRFSAEMPDATLATLKIQPSEPRDSAVYFCASGFPSSGSGKGHEQYFGPGTRLTVT.

This clonotype occurred many times. This sequence joins TRBV9 and TRBJ2-7, with D uncertain. CDR1 is SGDLS, CDR2 YYNGEE, per germline. This CDR3 region has 13 residues. The germline V and J ends were trimmed by 0 bases and 6 bases, with 10 bases remaining between them. The CDR3 sequence: CASSVEESREQYF. CDR3 DNA sequence: TGTGCCAGCAGCGTAGAAGAGTCACGCGAGCAGTACTTC. The variable domain in full, with the rest retrieved from reference TRBV9 and TRBJ2-7, is DSGVTQTPKHLITATGQRVTLRCSPRSGDLSVYWYQQSLDQGLQFLIQYYNGEERAKGNILERFSAQQFPDLHSELNLSSLELGDSALYFCASSVEESREQYFGPGTRLTVT.

V and J are TRBV5-1 and TRBJ1-1; no firm D call. CDR3 size: 13 residues. V shed 0 bases and J shed 3 bases, with 6 bases lying between them. Germline CDR1 and CDR2: SGHRS and YFSETQ. This CDR3 is CASSLGRDTEAFF. The CDR3 coding sequence is TGCGCCAGCAGCTTGGGACGGGACACTGAAGCTTTCTTT.

This clonotype was seen at least ten times. The rearrangement uses TRBV11-2 and TRBJ2-5; D is perhaps TRBD2 (6 bases). In germline, CDR1 is SGHAT, CDR2 FQNNGV. The germline V and J ends were trimmed by 1 base and 0 bases, with 12 bases remaining between them. CDR3 size: 16 residues. The CDR3 reads CASSLVSGLYQETQYF. In DNA form, the CDR3 reads TGTGCCAGCAGCTTAGTATCGGGACTGTACCAAGAGACCCAGTACTTC.

In this sample, this clonotype turned up a few times. The V call is TRBV24-1, the J call TRBJ2-1; 7 bases are a match to TRBD1. V lost 3 bases and J lost 0; bases outside the gene matches: 7. The CDR3 length is 17 residues. Germline V gene data show CDR1 as KGHDR and CDR2 as SFDVKD. The CDR3 region has the DNA TGTGCCACCAGTGATAGCACACAGGGGTCCTCCTACAATGAGCAGTTCTTC. Translated, it gives CATSDSTQGSSYNEQFF.

V usage is TRBV11-1 and J usage is TRBJ2-2; no clear D. V lost 5 bases and J lost 3, with 10 bases in between. The germline gives CDR1 SGHAT, CDR2 FQDESV (reference sequence). The CDR3 runs 14 residues. This CDR3 reads CASSKGFDTGELFF. As DNA, the CDR3 is TGTGCCAGCAGCAAGGGATTCGACACCGGGGAGCTGTTTTTT. The full variable domain, rest sourced from reference TRBV11-1 and TRBJ2-2, is EAEVAQSPRYKITEKSQAVAFWCDPISGHATLYWYRQILGQGPELLVQFQDESVVDDSQLPKDRFSAERLKGVDSTLKIQPAELGDSAMYLCASSKGFDTGELFFGEGSRLTVL.

In this sample, this clonotype turned up a few times. The CDR3, as DNA: TGTGCCACGCTCGCGGGACAGAACTATGGCTACACCTTC. Protein product: CATLAGQNYGYTF. The chain is built from TRBV5-4 and TRBJ1-2; TRBD1 matches 7 bases. Germline CDR1 SGHNT, CDR2 YYREEE (reference sequence). The CDR3 extends over 13 amino acids. The J segment lost 2 bases and the V segment lost 9 bases, leaving 7 bases of the junction unmatched.